This TCR beta chain came from a study of cytomegalovirus exposure and HLA in healthy donors. A multiplex PCR was run with 60 Vbeta primers and 13 Jbeta primers. The data were produced by immunoSEQ multiplex PCR, yet TCRdb's version contains in-frame clones alone and is incomplete. The table shows approximately 120,000 clones, with about 80% occurring only once. Findings and caveats of the study: Rarity characterized most TCR sequences, yet some public TCRs appeared in many donors. Among TCR beta chains, those listed as cytomegalovirus-associated numbered more than 150. The later analysis indicated that the majority of CMV-associated TCR beta chains appeared HLA-restricted. Among donors in an Asian-associated ancestry cluster, a later analysis reportedly found fewer N-insertions than the approximately 670-donor mean.

This CDR3 has 18 amino acids. V lost 5 bases and J lost 0; bases outside the gene matches: 8. Germline-derived CDR1 and CDR2 are SNHLY and FYNNEI. Turning to this clone: As yet, its antigen is unknown.

The receptor comes from a man between 18 and 29 years old in good health and CMV-seronegative. The material sequenced was PBMCs. The chain links TRBV2 to TRBJ2-7, with TRBD2 identical over 15 bases. For the CDR3, the DNA is TGTGCCAGCAGTTTGGGACTAGCGGGGGGACATAGCTCCTACGAGCAGTACTTC. Its translation is CASSLGLAGGHSSYEQYF. Full variable domain (rest looked up from reference TRBV2 and TRBJ2-7): EPEVTQTPSHQVTQMGQEVILRCVPISNHLYFYWYRQILGQKVEFLVSFYNNEISEKSEIFDDQFSVERPDGSNFTLKIRSTKLEDSAMYFCASSLGLAGGHSSYEQYFGPGTRLTVT.